These 9 T cell receptor beta chains were all obtained from the same sample, sequenced in a study of beta chain features in type 1 diabetes. Study-wide results and limits: Researchers report that Type 1 diabetes patients had moderately but significantly shorter TCRB CDR3s across all four CD4+ subsets.

Their antigen targets remain unknown. Every bit of the isolated RNA underwent reverse transcription, so sequencing read expressed TCRB transcripts. Libraries were prepared by immunoSEQ multiplex PCR; TCRdb keeps only in-frame clonotypes and omits some of them. The sample lists around 250,000 clones; approximately 25% were seen once. Sequenced material: naive CD4+ T cells from blood. These receptors were taken from a woman aged 25 to 39 with type 1 diabetes.

This clone was observed a few times. The sample contains more than one DNA sequence encoding this CDR3. The chain uses TRBV9 and TRBJ2-3; D is perhaps TRBD1 (6 bases). Trimming shortened V by 2 bases and J by 0 bases, and 7 bases separated the two germline ends. This CDR3 is built from 14 residues. Germline loops: CDR1 SGDLS, CDR2 YYNGEE. For the CDR3, the DNA is TGTGCCAGCAGCGTGACAGGAAGCACAGATACGCAGTATTTT. Translated, it gives CASSVTGSTDTQYF.

The genes are TRBV7-9 and TRBJ2-3; 8 bases map to TRBD1. Trimming removed 6 bases from V and 0 bases from J; junction bases left unmatched: 11. The CDR3 is 17 residues long. Germline values: CDR1 SEHNR, CDR2 FQNEAQ (reference sequence). The CDR3 region has the DNA TGTGCCAGCAGATCGAGGGGGGACAGGTCGAGCACAGATACGCAGTATTTT. Protein product: CASRSRGDRSSTDTQYF.

There are a few counts of this clone. The chain combines TRBV6-1 with TRBJ2-5; the D gene is possibly TRBD1 (5 bases). Germline V gene lookup returns CDR1 MNHNS and CDR2 SASEGT. With 7 bases removed from V and 0 bases from J, the gap between germline ends came to 12 bases. This CDR3 region has 14 residues. The CDR3 coding sequence is TGTGCCAGCACTAGAGCAGGGAACCAAGAGACCCAGTACTTC. Amino acid sequence: CASTRAGNQETQYF.

The chain joins TRBV30 to TRBJ2-3, with 12 bases that match TRBD2. The V gene end was trimmed by 4 bases and the J gene end by 4 bases; junction bases not matched to a gene: 6. The length of the CDR3 is 15 residues. Germline CDR1 and CDR2: GTSNPN and SVGIG (reference sequence). For the CDR3, the DNA is TGTGCCTGGACTCGGACTAGCGGGAATGCAGATACGCAGTATTTT. Translated, it gives CAWTRTSGNADTQYF.

With regard to this clone: At the DNA level, this CDR3 is encoded by other sequences in the same sample as well. This chain connects TRBV7-2 to TRBJ1-5; 7 bases are a match to TRBD1. V lost 1 base and J lost 4; bases outside the gene matches: 4. Germline CDR1 reads SGHTA; CDR2 reads FQGNSA. The CDR3 is 15 residues long. Here the CDR3 reads CASSLVGTANQPQHF. The CDR3 DNA reads as TGTGCCAGCAGCTTAGTAGGGACAGCTAATCAGCCCCAGCATTTT.

The rearrangement joins TRBV25-1 to TRBJ2-5; a weak D match, TRBD2 (7 bases). The germline V gene has CDR1 MGHDK and CDR2 SYGVNS. The CDR3 is made up of 16 amino acids. The V end was cut by 5 bases, the J end by 5 bases, with 21 bases between. The CDR3 DNA is TGTGCCAGCAGTCCATACTTCCTGGGGGGGCTCGAGACCCAGTACTTC. It specifies CASSPYFLGGLETQYF.

This clone was observed a few times. J is TRBJ2-5 and V is TRBV5-6; 7 nucleotides match TRBD1. The CDR3 spans 15 residues. Germline V gene sequence: CDR1 SGHDT, CDR2 YYEEEE. V shed 4 bases, J shed 5 bases, and the junction held 11 bases outside the gene matches. As DNA, the CDR3 is TGTGCCAGCAGCGAAGTGCGACAGGGACGGGAGACCCAGTACTTC. It translates to CASSEVRQGRETQYF.

This clone came up a few times. The V and J genes are TRBV9 and TRBJ1-5; D remains ambiguous. This CDR3 contains 16 residues. Germline V lookup: CDR1 SGDLS, CDR2 YYNGEE. Deletions cut 0 bases from V and 4 bases from J, with 14 bases between. DNA of the CDR3: TGTGCCAGCAGCGTAGGAGCAGGCACCCGTAATCAGCCCCAGCATTTT. Translation: CASSVGAGTRNQPQHF. Using reference TRBV9 and TRBJ1-5 for the parts outside the CDR3, the full variable domain is DSGVTQTPKHLITATGQRVTLRCSPRSGDLSVYWYQQSLDQGLQFLIQYYNGEERAKGNILERFSAQQFPDLHSELNLSSLELGDSALYFCASSVGAGTRNQPQHFGDGTRLSIL.

CDR3 bases: TGTGCCAGCATCCGGGGCTACACCTTC. Translated, it gives CASIRGYTF. This sequence joins TRBV27 and TRBJ1-2; D remains unclear. V was cut by 7 bases and J by 8 bases, with 5 bases left in between. This CDR3 has 9 residues. Looked up from germline, CDR1 is MNHEY and CDR2 is SMNVEV (reference sequence).